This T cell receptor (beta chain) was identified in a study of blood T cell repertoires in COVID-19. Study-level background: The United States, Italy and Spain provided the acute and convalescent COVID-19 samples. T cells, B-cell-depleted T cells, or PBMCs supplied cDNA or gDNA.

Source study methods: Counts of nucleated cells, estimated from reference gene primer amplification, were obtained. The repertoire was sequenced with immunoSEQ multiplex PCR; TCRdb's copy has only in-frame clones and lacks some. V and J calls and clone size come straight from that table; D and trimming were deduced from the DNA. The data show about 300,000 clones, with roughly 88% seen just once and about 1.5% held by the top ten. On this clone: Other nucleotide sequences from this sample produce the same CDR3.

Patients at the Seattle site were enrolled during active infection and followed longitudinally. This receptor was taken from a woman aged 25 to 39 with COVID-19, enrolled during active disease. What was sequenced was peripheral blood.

The CDR3 DNA follows: TGCGCCAGCAGCCAAGGAGACAGGGTAAATTCACCCCTCCACTTT. This encodes CASSQGDRVNSPLHF. V and J are TRBV4-1 and TRBJ1-6; TRBD1 agrees at 7 bases. V lost 1 base to trimming and J lost 7 bases; unmatched junction nucleotides: 4. The CDR3 totals 15 residues. Germline V gene sequence: CDR1 MGHRA, CDR2 YSYEKL.